The following is a TCR beta chain sequence with its context. Its target is not known. PCR used 60 Vbeta primers and 13 Jbeta primers. The protocol was immunoSEQ multiplex PCR, while the TCRdb copy is restricted to in-frame clones and leaves out a portion. The sample shows approximately 150,000 clones, 65% to 80% of them seen only once. This sample was taken from a study of cytomegalovirus exposure and HLA in healthy donors. Study-wide points: Later analysis demonstrated an association between a missense DCLRE1C variant and TCR beta V- and J-gene trimming. The authors listed about 170 TCR beta chains as cytomegalovirus-associated.

Germline lookup yields CDR1 MGHDK and CDR2 SYGVNS. Trimming removed 4 bases from V and 4 bases from J; junction bases left unmatched: 8. The CDR3 extends over 15 amino acids. The clonotype comes from a male donor in good health and CMV-seronegative. The sample was PBMCs. The rearrangement joins TRBV25-1 to TRBJ2-7, with TRBD1 identical over 9 bases. The CDR3 spells CASSAAGTGSYEQYF. CDR3 DNA sequence: TGTGCCAGCAGTGCTGCCGGGACAGGGTCTTACGAGCAGTACTTC.